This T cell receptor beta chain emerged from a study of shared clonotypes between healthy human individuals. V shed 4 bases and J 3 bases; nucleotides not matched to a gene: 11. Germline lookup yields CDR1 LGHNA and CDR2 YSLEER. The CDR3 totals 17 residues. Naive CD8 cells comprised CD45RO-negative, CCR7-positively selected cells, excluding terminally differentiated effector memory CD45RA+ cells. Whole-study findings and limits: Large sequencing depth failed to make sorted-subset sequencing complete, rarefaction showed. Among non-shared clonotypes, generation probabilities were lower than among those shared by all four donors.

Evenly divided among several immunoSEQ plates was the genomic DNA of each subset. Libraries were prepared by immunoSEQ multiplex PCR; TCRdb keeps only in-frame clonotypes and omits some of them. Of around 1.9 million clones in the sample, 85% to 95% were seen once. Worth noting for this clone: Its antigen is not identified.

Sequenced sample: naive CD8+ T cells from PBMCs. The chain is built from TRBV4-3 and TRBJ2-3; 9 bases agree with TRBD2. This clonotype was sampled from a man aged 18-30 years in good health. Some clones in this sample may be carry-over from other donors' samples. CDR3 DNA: TGCGCCAGCAGCCCCGGACTAGCGAGACTAGGTACAGATACGCAGTATTTT. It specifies CASSPGLARLGTDTQYF.